What follows describes a single TCR beta chain. Its antigen specificity is not known. The record has no base qualities; no much larger clone is one base away. This sample stems from a study of CD8+CD57+ T cells in acquired aplastic anemia (dated by TCRdb to between 2018 and 2020). Background on the whole study: DNA extracted from sorted CD4+ and CD8+ cells had a mean of around 3 ug, with a range of 0.2 to 27.4 ug. CD8+CD57+ expansion was defined as a frequency above the mean frequency observed in healthy subjects. Findings and caveats that apply to the study as a whole: Roughly 29 CD8+ CDR3 sequences were shared between patients and controls but appeared highly expressed in patients and within their immunodominant clones. CD8+ Simpson's diversity did not differ significantly between patients and healthy controls (P=0.060).

Flow cytometry had shown CD8+CD57+ cell expansion in the patients selected for sequencing. Severe acquired aplastic anemia was diagnosed in all patients according to International Study of Aplastic Anemia and Agranulocytosis and Camitta criteria. Patients had received no therapy at the time of blood sampling. In the study, sorted CD4+ and CD8+ blood T cells from patients with severe aplastic anemia and from healthy subjects underwent deep sequencing of TCR repertoires. Patients were enrolled in the USA under clinicaltrials.gov protocols 00001620, 01623167, 00001397, 00071045, 00081523 and 00961064. Ficoll-Paque density gradient centrifugation was used to isolate peripheral blood mononuclear cells. CD4+ and CD8+ T cells were sorted by FACS or magnetic beads before DNA extraction. TCR beta VDJ combination and CDR3 sequence profiling used genomic DNA as the template. An Illumina HiSeq 2000 was the platform used for TCR repertoire sequencing. From the authors' description of their analysis: TRBV/TRBJ rearrangement plots, CDR3 size and DJ length profiles, and Simpson's diversity index were used to evaluate the repertoires. The most abundant DNA sequence in the deep sequencing data was defined as the immunodominant clone. CDR3 amino acid sequences were screened for sharing across subjects and were compared with published repertoires and the VDJdb database. The public reads were run again by TCRdb, first through fastp at Q25 and then through MiXCR, and only productive beta chains were kept. Records with the same CDR3 protein are collapsed into one entry carrying the most frequent genes and DNA. TCRdb assigned the V and J calls; the authors' analysis was not used. For this sample there are 180,000 or so distinct CDR3 sequences; around 50% appear just once. Together, the top ten hold 0.85% to 1.2% of the sample.

This receptor was identified in a human donor with aplastic anemia. The material sequenced was sorted CD4+, CD8+, or CD8+CD57+ T cells (not recorded which) from PBMCs.

The CDR3 protein: CAISEGWRSNQPQHF. Read as DNA, the sequence is TGTGCCATCAGTGAGGGATGGAGAAGCAATCAGCCCCAGCATTTT. This receptor chain uses TRBV10-3 and TRBJ1-5; the D gene assignment is ambiguous. V gives up 2 bases and J gives up 1 base, and the segment between their germline ends measures 9 bases. Including the terminal cysteine and phenylalanine, the CDR3 comprises 15 residues. Kept here is only the CDR3 DNA, which spans 45 bases and is read in frame from base 1. CDR1 and CDR2 are read off the germline V gene as ENHRY and SYGVKD.